This TCR beta chain was profiled in a study of blood T cell repertoires in COVID-19. Produced via immunoSEQ multiplex PCR; TCRdb's table is partial and in-frame only. The sample shows more than 300,000 clones, approximately 89% of them seen only once. Germline V gene data show CDR1 as MNHEY and CDR2 as SVGAGI. The J segment lost 9 bases and the V segment lost 0 bases, leaving 7 bases of the junction unmatched. The CDR3 extends over 16 amino acids. The source material was peripheral blood. The chain couples TRBV6-5 to TRBJ1-6; 8 bases fit TRBD1. The TCR sequence derives from a woman in her twenties or thirties with COVID-19, enrolled during active disease. The CDR3 DNA follows: TGTGCCAGCAGTTACTCGCGGACAGGGTTCGGTTCACCCCTCCACTTT. Translated: CASSYSRTGFGSPLHF.